This T cell receptor beta chain was observed in a study of shared clonotypes between healthy human individuals. The data were produced by immunoSEQ multiplex PCR, yet TCRdb's version contains in-frame clones alone and is incomplete. Seen here are 650,000 to 750,000 clones, roughly 70% observed once, and the top ten hold 1.5% to 2%. This CDR3 contains 16 residues. Germline CDR1 and CDR2: SGHRS and YFSETQ. V lost 7 bases to trimming and J lost 6 bases; unmatched junction nucleotides: 15. The V gene is TRBV5-1, the J gene TRBJ2-3; TRBD1 agrees at 9 bases. The sample taken for sequencing was memory CD4+ T cells sorted from blood. Subset here: CD45RA-negative fraction. This sequence originates from a woman aged 25 to 45 in good health. In nucleotides, the CDR3 is TGCGCCAGCGCACAGGACAGGGGCGGGCTGGGGGATACGCAGTATTTT. This encodes CASAQDRGGLGDTQYF. Full variable domain (rest looked up from reference TRBV5-1 and TRBJ2-3): KAGVTQTPRYLIKTRGQQVTLSCSPISGHRSVSWYQQTPGQGLQFLFEYFSETQRNKGNFPGRFSGRQFSNSRSEMNVSTLELGDSALYLCASAQDRGGLGDTQYFGPGTRLTVL.